This entry concerns a single TCR beta chain. Its cognate antigen is unknown. CDR1 is MNHEY and CDR2 is SMNVEV in the germline V gene (reference sequence). CDR3 length equals 14 residues. Trimming at V came to 8 bases and at J to 4 bases, leaving 10 bases not matched to a gene. The repertoire was sequenced with immunoSEQ multiplex PCR; TCRdb's copy has only in-frame clones and lacks some. The sample shows 130,000 to 150,000 clones, approximately 88% of them seen only once. This record belongs to a study of T cell responses to AZD1222 COVID-19 vaccine. Study-level results: Compared with day 0, the breadth and depth of the Spike-specific TCR repertoire rose significantly after two doses of AZD1222. Repertoire sampling happened only post peak T cell response.

This chain joins TRBV27 and TRBJ2-5; 7 nucleotides agree with TRBD2. The sequenced sample was peripheral blood, obtained on day 0 of MenACWY control vaccination. This clonotype originated in an adult in good health. The CDR3 loop reads CASRKMREGETQYF. In DNA, the CDR3 is TGTGCCAGCCGAAAAATGAGGGAGGGAGAGACCCAGTACTTC.